This TCR beta chain is drawn from a study of cytomegalovirus exposure and HLA in healthy donors. Regarding the study as a whole: What was likely a sequencing artifact was a cluster of highly shared sequence variants.

The PCR contained 60 Vbeta and 13 Jbeta primers. Methods used by the authors: A later analysis counted approximately 80 million unique TCR beta chains, 9.5 million to 13 million shared. Produced via immunoSEQ multiplex PCR; TCRdb's table is partial and in-frame only. For V, J and clone size, that table is used; D and trimming come from the DNA. This table holds about 180,000 clones, about four fifths found once. V lost 5 bases, J lost 6 bases, and 15 bases lay in between. This CDR3 has 14 amino acids. Per the germline V gene, CDR1 is SGHTA and CDR2 is FQGTGA. Notes on this clone: As yet, its antigen is unknown.

The V gene is TRBV7-3, the J gene TRBJ2-3; D may be TRBD1 (6 bases). The TCR originated in a man aged 35 to 55 in good health and CMV-seronegative. The specimen sequenced was PBMCs. CDR3 sequence reads: CASSPPGTSDTQYF. CDR3 bases: TGTGCCAGCAGCCCCCCCGGGACATCGGATACGCAGTATTTT.